This T cell receptor (beta chain) was sequenced for a study of blood T cell repertoires in COVID-19. Study-wide context: COVID-19 samples, acute and convalescent, were from the United States, Italy and Spain. In each case, the material was cDNA or gDNA derived from T cells, B-cell-depleted T cells, or PBMCs.

As originally analysed: Estimated nucleated cell counts came from reference gene primer amplification. Clones were sequenced by immunoSEQ multiplex PCR, and TCRdb holds only the in-frame ones, with some missing. The V and J calls and clone size were taken over from that table, and D and trimming were inferred from the DNA. The sample yields 65,000 to 90,000 clones, around four fifths seen once. CDR1 is MDHEN and CDR2 is SYDVKM in the germline V gene. This CDR3 contains 19 residues. Trimming pared 5 bases from V and 0 bases from J, leaving 25 bases between. Source material: peripheral blood. The clonotype originates from an elderly man with active or convalescent COVID-19. The chain combines TRBV28 with TRBJ1-2; TRBD1 is a possible D gene (5 bases). CDR3 region: CASSPPGLVVSPPNYGYTF. The CDR3 DNA reads as TGTGCCAGCAGTCCCCCAGGGTTAGTGGTTTCCCCCCCTAACTATGGCTACACCTTC.